Below, 10 T cell receptor beta chains from the same sample are listed, as sequenced in a study of T cells in Graves' hyperthyroidism and ophthalmopathy. The TCR beta CDR3 regions underwent amplification using RNA transcripts as the source. The TCR CDR3 first-round RT-PCR relied on the HTBI primer set. TCRdb passed the multiplex PCR reads through MiXCR, listing each CDR3 protein once. The table records 470,000 or so distinct CDR3 sequences, about 20% of them present only once. Sequencing was done on a sample of blood. The receptors derive from a man in his late teens or twenties with Graves' hyperthyroidism.

This clonotype was observed a few times. The CDR3 protein is CASSWGGRDNEKLFF. The CDR3 DNA is TGTGCCAGCAGCTGGGGGGGACGGGATAATGAAAAACTGTTTTTT. This chain joins TRBV11-1 and TRBJ1-4; maybe TRBD1 (5 bases). V was pared by 4 bases and J by 4 bases, with 13 bases between. The CDR3 is made up of 15 amino acids. Germline loops: CDR1 SGHAT, CDR2 FQDESV (reference sequence).

The count of this clonotype is one. DNA for the CDR3: TGCAGCGTTGATGCCCCGGACACTTTTAACTATGGCTACACCTTC. Translation: CSVDAPDTFNYGYTF. V gene TRBV29-1 combines with J gene TRBJ1-2; D is perhaps TRBD1 (5 bases). The V gene lost 3 bases and the J gene lost 1 base, with 15 bases spanning the gap. CDR3 length: 15 amino acids. Germline-derived CDR1 and CDR2 are SQVTM and ANQGSEA.

This clonotype appeared many times. The chain couples TRBV6-1 to TRBJ1-1; TRBD1 is a possible D gene (5 bases). This CDR3 contains 13 residues. The ends were cut back, 6 bases at V and 4 bases at J, with 12 bases in the middle. Germline loops: CDR1 MNHNS, CDR2 SASEGT. Written as DNA, the CDR3 is TGTGCCAGCAGGATCCAGGGCGGCACTGAAGCTTTCTTT. Its translation: CASRIQGGTEAFF.

In its sample, this clonotype was seen a few times. This chain connects TRBV6-1 to TRBJ1-1; perhaps TRBD1 as D (5 bases). The CDR3 is made up of 13 amino acids. V was pared by 2 bases and J by 6 bases, with 10 bases between. Germline V gene data show CDR1 as MNHNS and CDR2 as SASEGT. The CDR3, as DNA: TGTGCCAGCAGTGAATCGGGGCTGCCTGAAGCTTTCTTT. This codes for CASSESGLPEAFF.

Many counts were recorded for this clonotype. V and J are TRBV6-4 and TRBJ1-5; D remains unclear. This CDR3 comprises 17 residues. The V end lost 2 bases, the J end lost 1 base, and 15 bases lay between the germline ends. CDR1 and CDR2 from the germline V gene are MRHNA and SNTAGT. This chain's CDR3 is CASSDTRTFISNQPQHF. Written as DNA, the CDR3 is TGTGCCAGCAGTGACACACGGACTTTCATAAGCAATCAGCCCCAGCATTTT.

This clonotype showed up many times. The chain is built from TRBV11-2 and TRBJ2-7; D possibly matches TRBD1 or TRBD2 (5 bases each). This CDR3 is built from 12 residues. Between the trimmed V and J ends, which lost 6 bases and 2 bases, there was a span of 8 bases. The germline gives CDR1 SGHAT, CDR2 FQNNGV. The CDR3 sequence: CASSLGAYEQYF. The CDR3 DNA sequence: TGTGCCAGCAGTTTGGGGGCCTACGAGCAGTACTTC.

A few counts support this clonotype. The J gene is TRBJ2-2, the V gene TRBV29-1, with TRBD1 matching 7 bases. CDR3 length: 14 amino acids. Germline lookup yields CDR1 SQVTM and CDR2 ANQGSEA. Germline trimming cut 7 bases from V and 1 base from J; bases unmatched to any gene: 6. CDR3 DNA: TGCAGCGGCCTAGACAGGGAGAACACCGGGGAGCTGTTTTTT. Translated: CSGLDRENTGELFF.

This clonotype was detected a few times. This chain links TRBV29-1 with TRBJ2-5; a possible D gene is TRBD1 (7 bases). Trimming took 7 bases from V and 3 from J, leaving 12 bases between them. The germline CDR1 and CDR2 sequences are SQVTM and ANQGSEA. The length of the CDR3 is 12 residues. The CDR3 here is CSGRGLEETQYF. The CDR3 DNA follows: TGCAGCGGGAGGGGGCTGGAAGAGACCCAGTACTTC.

This clonotype was counted between two and nine times. The chain is built from TRBV4-1 and TRBJ1-5, with D tentatively TRBD1 (5 bases). CDR3 length: 16 amino acids. Germline V CDR1 and CDR2: MGHRA, YSYEKL. V shed 2 bases and J shed 9 bases, with 20 bases lying between them. The chain's CDR3 is CASSQLSDTLLGPQHF. CDR3 in DNA: TGCGCCAGCAGCCAACTTTCGGACACTCTTCTCGGGCCCCAGCATTTT.

The sample holds many counts of this clonotype. The rearrangement joins TRBV20-1 to TRBJ2-7; tentatively, D is TRBD2 (7 bases). Trimming took off 5 bases at V and 2 bases at J, with 22 bases between the two ends. CDR3 length equals 16 residues. CDR1 DFQATT and CDR2 SNEGSKA come from the germline V gene (reference sequence). The CDR3 DNA reads as TGCAGTGCTCGCGGCGGGGGCGCAGGGAGAACCTACGAGCAGTACTTC. This sequence encodes CSARGGGAGRTYEQYF.